The subject of this entry is one T cell receptor beta chain. These data belong to a study of blood T cell repertoires in COVID-19. Overall study: Specimens from acute and convalescent COVID-19 originated in the United States, Italy and Spain. T cells, B-cell-depleted T cells, or PBMCs supplied cDNA or gDNA.

Study processing details: Amplification of reference gene primers provided the estimated nucleated cell counts. The table came from immunoSEQ multiplex PCR; TCRdb's copy has only in-frame clones and leaves some out. The V and J calls and the clone size are those of that table, but D and trimming were determined from the DNA. The data contain about 110,000 clones, just over 85% of them singletons. The germline V gene encodes CDR1 LGHNT and CDR2 FRNRAP. V was cut by 6 bases and J by 4 bases, with 12 bases left in between. The CDR3 totals 13 residues. The receptor was derived from a human donor in a cohort sampled during active COVID-19. The chain combines TRBV12-5 with TRBJ1-1; possibly TRBD1 for D (6 bases). Material: peripheral blood. The CDR3 nucleotides read TGTGCTAGTGGGGCTCAGGGGAGCACTGAAGCTTTCTTT. Protein product: CASGAQGSTEAFF.